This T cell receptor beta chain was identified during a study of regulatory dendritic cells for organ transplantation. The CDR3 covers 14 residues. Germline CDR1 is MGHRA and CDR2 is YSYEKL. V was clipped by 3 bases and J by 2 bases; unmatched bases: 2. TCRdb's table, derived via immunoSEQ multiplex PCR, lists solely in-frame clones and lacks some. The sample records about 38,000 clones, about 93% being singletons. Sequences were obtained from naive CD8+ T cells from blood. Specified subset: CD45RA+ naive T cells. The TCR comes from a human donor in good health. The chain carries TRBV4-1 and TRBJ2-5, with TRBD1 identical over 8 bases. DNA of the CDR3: TGCGCCAGCAGCCACCGGACAGGGCAAGAGACCCAGTACTTC. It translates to CASSHRTGQETQYF.